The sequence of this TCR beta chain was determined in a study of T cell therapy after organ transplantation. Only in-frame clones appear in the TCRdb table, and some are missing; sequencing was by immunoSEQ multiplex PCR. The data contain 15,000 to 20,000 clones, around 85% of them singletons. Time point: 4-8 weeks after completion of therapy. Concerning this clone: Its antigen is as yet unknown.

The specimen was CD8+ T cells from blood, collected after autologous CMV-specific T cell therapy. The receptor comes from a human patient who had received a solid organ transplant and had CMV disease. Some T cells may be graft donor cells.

For the CDR3, the DNA is TGTGCCAGCAGCTTGGACGGGGGGCTGAACTCTGGGGCCAACGTCCTGACTTTC. Its protein is CASSLDGGLNSGANVLTF. This chain connects TRBV5-4 to TRBJ2-6, with D tentatively TRBD2 (7 bases). The V and J ends lost 0 bases and 0 bases respectively, with 13 bases between them. CDR3 length: 18 amino acids. Looked up from germline, CDR1 is SGHNT and CDR2 is YYREEE (reference sequence).